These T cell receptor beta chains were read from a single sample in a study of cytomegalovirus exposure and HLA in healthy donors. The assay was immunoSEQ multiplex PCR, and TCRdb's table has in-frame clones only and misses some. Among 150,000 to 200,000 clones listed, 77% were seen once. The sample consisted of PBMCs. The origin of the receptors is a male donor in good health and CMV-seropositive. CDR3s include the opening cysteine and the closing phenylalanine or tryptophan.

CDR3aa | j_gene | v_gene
CASSLDRGNQPQHF | TRBJ1-5 | TRBV7-2
CASSLVPSGGAEQYF | TRBJ2-7 | TRBV5-1
CASSFGQANTEAFF | TRBJ1-1 | TRBV5-4
CASSQGLGASRGKLFF | TRBJ1-4 | TRBV14
CASSPGQGNYGYTF | TRBJ1-2 | TRBV6-5
CASSQSTSGGAPTYEQYF | TRBJ2-7 | TRBV4-2
CASSLIQGSPLHF | TRBJ1-6 | TRBV5-6
CASSGGTGVNTGELFF | TRBJ2-2 | TRBV5-6
CASSVLTDADTQYF | TRBJ2-3 | TRBV9
CASRQNRFLKGANEQYF | TRBJ2-7 | TRBV11-2
CASSLTSGAQETQYF | TRBJ2-5 | TRBV7-3
CASSVLSPYEQYF | TRBJ2-7 | TRBV2
CASGTGSNTEAFF | TRBJ1-1 | TRBV5-1
CAWNMVAGSHEQYF | TRBJ2-7 | TRBV30
CASSATSGISYEQYF | TRBJ2-7 | TRBV9
CASSQTGSSGNTIYF | TRBJ1-3 | TRBV4-1
CASSHLTSGVQETQYF | TRBJ2-5 | TRBV7-8
CASSITSFRARVQQSISGNTIYF | TRBJ1-3 | TRBV5-1
CASSEGAGNQPQHF | TRBJ1-5 | TRBV6-1
CASSEGLPPDTQYF | TRBJ2-3 | TRBV6-1
CASSLQALSNQPQHF | TRBJ1-5 | TRBV7-8
CASSLPGGSTDTQYF | TRBJ2-3 | TRBV6-5
CASSPTLRGGYTF | TRBJ1-2 | TRBV7-9
CASSTTGGLAGGGQFF | TRBJ2-1 | TRBV9
CASSYQGGYTDTQYF | TRBJ2-3 | TRBV7-3
CASSERGGTEAFF | TRBJ1-1 | TRBV2
CASRDRDRGNEQYF | TRBJ2-7 | TRBV2
CAWSEGARSYGYTF | TRBJ1-2 | TRBV30
CASSYHPSSYNEQFF | TRBJ2-1 | TRBV6-5
CASSPQGLAYNEQFF | TRBJ2-1 | TRBV7-2
CASSIQVGQPQHF | TRBJ1-5 | TRBV19
CASSQNSYEQYF | TRBJ2-7 | TRBV6-5
CARSWWPYQETQYF | TRBJ2-5 | TRBV5-3
CNLHRDTEAFF | TRBJ1-1 | TRBV20-1
CASRRDRNTEAFF | TRBJ1-1 | TRBV19
CASSQATGSPLHF | TRBJ1-6 | TRBV4-3
CASSQDFGPQHF | TRBJ1-5 | TRBV14
CASSFRTREEKLFF | TRBJ1-4 | TRBV5-6
CAWRAPDREIFPVIYGYTF | TRBJ1-2 | TRBV30
CAWSSGRGLDEQYF | TRBJ2-7 | TRBV30
CATSPSLTDSNSNQPQHF | TRBJ1-5 | TRBV15
CASSKEGLAYEQYF | TRBJ2-7 | TRBV5-8
CASSARQGAPPYGYTF | TRBJ1-2 | TRBV11-1
CAWSVRLGSRNTIYF | TRBJ1-3 | TRBV30
CASSSGTSNEKLFF | TRBJ1-4 | TRBV11-2
CASSLLDNSNQPQHF | TRBJ1-5 | TRBV7-6
CASSLTGDSEQYF | TRBJ2-7 | TRBV2
CASSETGSGSYEQYF | TRBJ2-7 | TRBV10-1
CASSLGGNEAFF | TRBJ1-1 | TRBV7-9
CASSLSRGEKLFF | TRBJ1-4 | TRBV7-2
CASGGDRSGILSNTEAFF | TRBJ1-1 | TRBV2
CASSKDRENEKLFF | TRBJ1-4 | TRBV6-7
CASSVRGQSTDTQYF | TRBJ2-3 | TRBV9
CASSALRGGGEQFF | TRBJ2-1 | TRBV5-5
CASSVGPGHSYNSPLHF | TRBJ1-6 | TRBV9
CAWIGSGTGAYEQYF | TRBJ2-7 | TRBV30
CASSLTGVADTQYF | TRBJ2-3 | TRBV6-1
CASSQVEGVQPQHF | TRBJ1-5 | TRBV4-1
CASGQGYTGELFF | TRBJ2-2 | TRBV19